This section outlines one T cell receptor (beta chain) sequence together with its context. Adults between roughly 18 and 90 years of age took part from about two dozen US areas. Measured with immunoSEQ multiplex PCR; TCRdb has only the in-frame clones, and not every one. The data show around 250,000 clones, about nine tenths seen once. The data stem from a study of blood T cell repertoires in COVID-19. Germline loops: CDR1 SNHLY, CDR2 FYNNEI. The CDR3 sequence is 15 residues long. With V trimmed by 8 bases and J by 10 bases, 19 bases remained unmatched. This rearrangement joins TRBV2 to TRBJ1-2; TRBD1 aligns across 7 bases. Sequencing was carried out using PBMCs or T cells enriched from blood (not recorded which). The clonotype comes from a man between 45 and 60 years old who had been exposed to COVID-19. Written as DNA, the CDR3 is TGTGCCAGCCACGTCGACAGGGCTTCATCCCACGCCTACACCTTC. Translation: CASHVDRASSHAYTF. Full variable domain (rest looked up from reference TRBV2 and TRBJ1-2): EPEVTQTPSHQVTQMGQEVILRCVPISNHLYFYWYRQILGQKVEFLVSFYNNEISEKSEIFDDQFSVERPDGSNFTLKIRSTKLEDSAMYFCASHVDRASSHAYTFGSGTRLTVV.